This paragraph covers one T cell receptor beta chain sequence. The data stem from a study of blood T cell repertoires in COVID-19. Study-wide context: In each case, the material was cDNA or gDNA derived from T cells, B-cell-depleted T cells, or PBMCs.

V dropped 5 bases and J dropped 2 bases, with 13 bases sitting between them. Germline V gene sequence: CDR1 SGHTA, CDR2 FQGTGA. This CDR3 is built from 15 residues. Profiled with immunoSEQ multiplex PCR; TCRdb holds only in-frame clones, not every one. This table holds approximately 25,000 clones, 92% found once. This receptor was taken from a man between 65 and 79 years old with active COVID-19. The rearrangement uses TRBV7-3 and TRBJ2-1; a possible D gene is TRBD1 (5 bases). Sequencing used peripheral blood. CDR3 protein: CASSAIRAPYNEQFF. CDR3 in DNA: TGTGCCAGCAGCGCGATCAGGGCCCCCTACAATGAGCAGTTCTTC.